Listed below are T cell receptor beta chains from one sample, sequenced in a study of cytomegalovirus exposure and HLA in healthy donors. Assay: immunoSEQ multiplex PCR; the TCRdb copy retains only in-frame clones and omits some. Its clone listing holds fewer than 150,000 clones. The material sequenced was PBMCs. The source of these receptors is an older woman in good health and CMV-seronegative. CDR3s include the opening cysteine and the closing phenylalanine or tryptophan. D genes are given only for firm matches.

>TRBJ2-4|TRBV11-2|TRBD1
CASSYGTGSHRVAKNIQYF
TGTGCCAGCAGCTATGGGACAGGGTCTCATCGGGTGGCCAAAAACATTCAGTACTTC
>TRBJ1-6|TRBV4-1|-
CASSQDWRQNSPLHF
TGCGCCAGCAGCCAAGATTGGCGGCAGAATTCACCCCTCCACTTT
>TRBJ2-2|TRBV19|-
CASQKITGELFF
TGTGCCAGCCAGAAAATCACCGGGGAGCTGTTTTTT
>TRBJ2-1|TRBV9|-
CASSVGNPVGTGQFF
TGTGCCAGCAGCGTAGGTAATCCTGTGGGGACTGGGCAGTTCTTC
>TRBJ1-1|TRBV19|-
CASSIEWAAVNTEAFF
TGTGCCAGTAGTATAGAGTGGGCAGCGGTTAACACTGAAGCTTTCTTT
>TRBJ1-3|TRBV4-1|-
CASSRGGTIYF
TGCGCCAGCAGCCGGGGGGGCACCATATATTTT
>TRBJ2-1|TRBV7-3|TRBD2
CASSLLPLGLAGGSNEQFF
TGTGCCAGCAGCTTACTCCCCCTTGGACTAGCGGGAGGGTCCAATGAGCAGTTCTTC
>TRBJ2-7|TRBV14|-
CASSQDRYEQYF
TGTGCCAGCAGCCAAGACCGCTACGAGCAGTACTTC
>TRBJ2-7|TRBV6-1|-
CASSEASKGGSYEQYF
TGTGCCAGCAGTGAAGCGTCGAAGGGAGGCTCCTACGAGCAGTACTTC
>TRBJ2-6|TRBV4-1|TRBD1
CASSQGRQGNRGANVLTF
TGCGCCAGCAGCCAAGGACGACAGGGTAATCGTGGGGCCAACGTCCTGACTTTC
>TRBJ1-1|TRBV5-5|-
CASKDSARFMNTEAFF
TGTGCCAGCAAGGACAGCGCCCGATTCATGAACACTGAAGCTTTCTTT
>TRBJ2-7|TRBV5-1|-
CASSSVISYEQYF
TGCGCCAGCAGCTCGGTTATAAGTTACGAGCAGTACTTC
>TRBJ1-2|TRBV7-9|-
CASSLGETRIYGYTF
TGTGCCAGCAGCTTGGGTGAGACACGCATCTATGGCTACACCTTC
>TRBJ1-5|TRBV19|-
CATTYNQPQHF
TGTGCCACCACTTACAATCAGCCCCAGCATTTT
>TRBJ2-7|TRBV6-5|TRBD1
CASSLRDREGEQYF
TGTGCCAGCAGCCTCCGGGACAGGGAGGGGGAGCAGTACTTC
>TRBJ1-5|TRBV19|TRBD1
CASTKGQVNQPQHF
TGTGCCAGTACCAAGGGACAGGTCAATCAGCCCCAGCATTTT
>TRBJ1-1|TRBV29-1|TRBD1
CSAGQGNTEAFF
TGCAGCGCCGGACAGGGGAACACTGAAGCTTTCTTT
>TRBJ1-1|TRBV7-8|-
CASSVGWIEGTEAFF
TGTGCCAGCAGCGTTGGGTGGATCGAGGGCACTGAAGCTTTCTTT
>TRBJ2-3|TRBV4-2|TRBD1
CASSPGQGSTDTQYF
TGTGCCAGCAGCCCGGGACAGGGAAGCACAGATACGCAGTATTTT
>TRBJ2-2|TRBV28|-
CASSLWSGELFF
TGTGCCAGCAGTTTATGGAGCGGGGAGCTGTTTTTT
>TRBJ1-5|TRBV4-2|-
CASSQTQGYGNQPQHF
TGTGCCAGCAGCCAGACACAGGGATACGGCAATCAGCCCCAGCATTTT
>TRBJ2-1|TRBV7-3|-
CASSLDPVAGNEQFF
TGTGCCAGCAGCTTAGACCCGGTAGCCGGCAATGAGCAGTTCTTC
>TRBJ2-3|TRBV7-6|TRBD1
CASSLAVIQGTGTDTQYF
TGTGCCAGCAGCTTAGCCGTCATACAGGGGACGGGCACAGATACGCAGTATTTT
>TRBJ2-1|TRBV7-8|-
CASSLHGSSYNEQFF
TGTGCCAGCAGCTTACACGGGAGCTCCTACAATGAGCAGTTCTTC
>TRBJ2-7|TRBV5-8|-
CASSYPGGAFYEQYF
TGTGCCAGCAGCTATCCGGGGGGCGCTTTCTACGAGCAGTACTTC
>TRBJ2-1|TRBV30|TRBD2
CAWSAFQRDLNEQFF
TGTGCCTGGAGTGCCTTCCAGCGGGACCTCAATGAGCAGTTCTTC
>TRBJ2-1|TRBV5-1|-
CASSLHQVLGEQFF
TGCGCCAGCAGCCTACACCAGGTTCTGGGTGAGCAGTTCTTC
>TRBJ1-1|TRBV28|TRBD1
CASSFPPGTGNTEAFF
TGTGCCAGCAGTTTCCCCCCCGGGACAGGGAACACTGAAGCTTTCTTT
>TRBJ2-1|TRBV9|-
CASSATGVGSNEQFF
TGTGCCAGCAGCGCGACCGGGGTGGGTTCGAATGAGCAGTTCTTC
>TRBJ2-1|TRBV28|TRBD1
CASSRGQGLTSDEQFF
TGTGCCAGCAGCCGAGGACAGGGACTCACGAGCGATGAGCAGTTCTTC
>TRBJ2-7|TRBV5-1|-
CASSLGPRDEQYF
TGCGCCAGCAGCTTGGGTCCACGGGACGAGCAGTACTTC
>TRBJ1-1|TRBV27|TRBD1
CASGKDRDRVIDTEAFF
TGTGCCAGCGGAAAAGACAGGGATCGTGTGATAGACACTGAAGCTTTCTTT
>TRBJ2-1|TRBV29-1|-
CSASRDTLGNEQFF
TGCAGCGCCTCAAGGGACACCCTTGGAAATGAGCAGTTCTTC
>TRBJ2-3|TRBV28|-
CASSPTGIITQYF
TGTGCCAGCAGTCCGACCGGGATCATTACGCAGTATTTT
>TRBJ2-7|TRBV2|-
CASSATGPGDF
TGTGCCAGCAGTGCCACAGGGCCCGGGGACTTC
>TRBJ2-7|TRBV7-2|-
CASSPYLTGYEQYF
TGTGCCAGCAGCCCATACCTGACAGGCTACGAGCAGTACTTC
>TRBJ1-1|TRBV9|-
CASSVVDTGTTEAFF
TGTGCCAGCAGCGTAGTCGATACAGGGACCACTGAAGCTTTCTTT
>TRBJ2-5|TRBV27|-
CASSHGETQYF
TGTGCCAGCAGTCACGGGGAGACCCAGTACTTC
>TRBJ1-5|TRBV19|TRBD1
CASSIQGAFYDQPQHF
TGTGCCAGTAGTATACAGGGGGCCTTTTATGATCAGCCCCAGCATTTT
>TRBJ1-4|TRBV4-1|TRBD1
CASSQAGTGGNEKLFF
TGCGCCAGCAGCCAAGCCGGGACAGGGGGGAATGAAAAACTGTTTTTT
>TRBJ2-7|TRBV9|-
CASSVGGGTSEQYF
TGTGCCAGCAGCGTAGGAGGGGGTACGTCCGAGCAGTACTTC
>TRBJ1-2|TRBV28|-
CASSLLGQWGYGYTF
TGTGCCAGCAGTTTACTCGGACAGTGGGGCTATGGCTACACCTTC
>TRBJ2-1|TRBV4-1|TRBD1
CASSQGGTGSTMKQFF
TGCGCCAGCAGCCAAGGTGGGACAGGATCAACAATGAAGCAGTTCTTC
>TRBJ2-1|TRBV19|TRBD1
CASSGGNEQFF
TGTGCCAGCTCAGGGGGCAATGAGCAGTTCTTC